The T cell receptor beta chain described here comes from a study of blood T cell repertoires in COVID-19 (dated by TCRdb to about 2020). For the study in its entirety: Samples from collaborators originated in the United States, Italy and Spain and spanned both the acute and convalescent phases of COVID-19. The dataset comprised deeply sampled blood TCRbeta repertoires from subjects exposed to, actively infected with, or recovered from COVID-19. The samples were drawn from the first 160 participants of the ongoing ImmuneRACE study and from 1,200 or so subjects provided by 6 global collaborators. A freely available public database, intended as a resource for researchers studying the immune response to SARS-CoV-2, is where the repertoires were released. The prospective study material was composed of cDNA or gDNA derived from T cells, B-cell-depleted T cells, or PBMCs. Where available, HLA class I and class II types were taken from metadata supplied by the sample provider and were not determined by assay-based typing. The sample metadata nearly always contained a de-identified subject ID, COVID-19 status, age in years and sex. Paper-wide results and their limitations: How much clinical and demographic metadata was included differed by source and by participant, and the metadata was provided uncurated.

From cysteine to phenylalanine, the CDR3 is 15 amino acids long. The retained sequence is limited to the CDR3, 45 bases, with the frame set at the first base. From the germline V gene (reference sequence), CDR1 is SSHAT and CDR2 is FNYEAQ. V is cut back by 11 bases and J by 4 bases, with 15 bases in the junction unmatched. On this clone: It has no known antigen specificity. No qualities accompany the bases; no much larger clone lies one base away.

At one collaborating source in Seattle, patients were enrolled during active infection and were followed longitudinally through the course of disease. Collaborating institutions collected whole blood in K2EDTA tubes following their own protocols. For TCRbeta analysis, collaborator samples were shipped as frozen whole blood, as isolated PBMCs, or as DNA extracted from either sample type. TCRbeta CDR3 regions were amplified from genomic DNA by means of the immunoSEQ Assay, a bias-controlled multiplex PCR. In the paper's pipeline: The number of nucleated cells in each sample was estimated from the amplification of reference gene primers within the assay. To quantify the absolute abundance of each unique TCRbeta CDR3 rearrangement, sequence reads were collapsed and filtered. For each sample, productive Simpson clonality was calculated as the square root of Simpson's diversity index over productive rearrangements. TCRdb took this table from immuneACCESS and kept in-frame rearrangements with V and J called. Such tables lack part of the clones; where checked against another copy, unresolved V genes explain under half of the gap, and the rest is unexplained. Clonal size and the V and J genes are those of that table, whereas D and trimming came from the DNA. For this sample the table gives roughly 260,000 clones, of which 75% to 95% were detected only once. Approximately 2.6% of the sample is in the top ten clones.

The chain was built from TRBV7-7 and TRBJ2-5; 8 bases in between match TRBD1. The receptor's source is a person aged 18 to 35 with COVID-19, enrolled during active disease. The sequenced material came from peripheral blood. The sequenced DNA is TGTGCCTCACAATCCGGGACAGGCTTTCGAGAGACCCAGTACTTC. This codes for CASQSGTGFRETQYF.